The 13 T cell receptor beta chains below all came from one sample that was sequenced in a study of T cell repertoires in cytomegalovirus infection. TCRdb independently ran MiXCR on the reads; one entry per CDR3 protein. Seen here are more than 250,000 distinct CDR3 sequences, roughly 13% observed once, and the top ten hold 8.8%. Sample: PBMCs. The origin of the receptors is a human donor in good health (CMV status not recorded). Some clones in this sample may be carry-over from other donors' samples.

This clonotype came up many times. Here the CDR3 DNA reads TGCAGCGTTGGTGCAGGAATTAGCGGCTACACCTTC. Protein: CSVGAGISGYTF. The rearrangement links TRBV29-1 to TRBJ1-2; no firm D call. Between the trimmed V and J ends, which lost 4 bases and 8 bases, there was a span of 14 bases. The CDR3 is made up of 12 amino acids. Germline V CDR1 and CDR2: SQVTM, ANQGSEA.

Points on this clonotype: This could be a read error, since a much larger clone is one nucleotide away. The V gene is TRBV6-2 or TRBV6-3, the J gene TRBJ2-3; 8 bases match TRBD2. V lost 5 bases to trimming and J lost 4 bases; unmatched junction nucleotides: 8. CDR3 size: 15 residues. The germline gives CDR1 MNHEY, CDR2 SVGEGT. CDR3 nucleotides: TGTGCCAGCAGTGACATCGGGGGGGGGCCAGATACGCAGTATTTT. This codes for CASSDIGGGPDTQYF.

This clonotype has at least ten counts. The rearrangement links TRBV10-3 to TRBJ2-5; 7 bases agree with TRBD1. CDR1 ENHRY and CDR2 SYGVKD come from the germline V gene. CDR3 length: 13 residues. V lost 6 bases to trimming and J lost 3 bases; unmatched junction nucleotides: 4. The CDR3, as DNA: TGTGCCATCAGGCCCGGGACAGAAGAGACCCAGTACTTC. It encodes CAIRPGTEETQYF.

This clonotype has at least ten counts. V and J are TRBV11-2 and TRBJ1-1; possible D gene TRBD1, 5 bases. The CDR3 extends over 15 amino acids. V shed 2 bases and J shed 1 base, with 11 bases lying between them. Germline loops: CDR1 SGHAT, CDR2 FQNNGV. The CDR3: CASSLLGGSNTEAFF. The CDR3 region has the DNA TGTGCCAGCAGCTTATTGGGGGGGTCGAACACTGAAGCTTTCTTT.

This chain links TRBV4-1 with TRBJ1-5; D gene ambiguous. In germline, CDR1 is MGHRA, CDR2 YSYEKL. The CDR3 is 18 residues long. Trimming stripped 1 base from V and 3 bases from J, with 19 bases between. Written as DNA, the CDR3 is TGCGCCAGCAGCCAAGTGGTATTCAGGTTAGAGGTCAATCAGCCCCAGCATTTT. Translation gives CASSQVVFRLEVNQPQHF.

The rearrangement joins TRBV5-1 to TRBJ1-2; D is undetermined. Germline V gene sequence: CDR1 SGHRS, CDR2 YFSETQ. This CDR3 is built from 15 residues. Trimming removed 4 bases at V and 4 bases at J, with 17 bases between. The CDR3 DNA sequence: TGCGCCAGCAGCCGTTTATCTCGAGGAGGCTATGGCTACACCTTC. This encodes CASSRLSRGGYGYTF.

With regard to this clonotype: A much more abundant neighbour one base away suggests this may be a read error. The rearrangement uses TRBV12-3 or TRBV12-4 and TRBJ2-1, with TRBD2 identical over 7 bases. The CDR3 spans 16 residues. J was trimmed by 1 base and V by 5 bases; bases with no gene match: 8. The CDR3 loop is CASSHRGSQSYNEQFF. The CDR3 DNA reads TGTGCCAGCAGTCACCGCGGGAGTCAGTCCTACAATGAGCAGTTCTTC.

This clonotype appeared a few times. This may come from a read error, since a much larger clone is one base off. The chain recombines TRBV5-4 with TRBJ2-2; D is uncertain. The V end lost 0 bases, the J end lost 1 base, and 4 bases lay between the germline ends. The germline V gene encodes CDR1 SGHNT and CDR2 YYREEE (reference sequence). CDR3 size: 14 residues. The CDR3 nucleotides read TGTGCCAGCAGCTTGGACTGGAACACCGGGGAGCTGTTTTTT. Translation: CASSLDWNTGELFF.

The chain combines TRBV20-1 with TRBJ2-5; weak D call: TRBD2 (5 bases). The CDR3 is 14 amino acids. Trimming cost V 1 base and J 3 bases, with 12 bases left between them. Per the germline V gene, CDR1 is DFQATT and CDR2 is SNEGSKA (reference sequence). CDR3 nucleotides: TGCAGTGCTAGAGCTACTAGGAGAGAAGAGACCCAGTACTTC. Translated, it gives CSARATRREETQYF.

This clonotype was recorded many times. The V call is TRBV7-2, the J call TRBJ2-3; D not certain. Trimming pared 5 bases from V and 2 bases from J, leaving 5 bases between. This CDR3 spans 12 amino acids. The germline gives CDR1 SGHTA, CDR2 FQGNSA. For the CDR3, the DNA is TGTGCCAGCAGCCAGCTCACAGATACGCAGTATTTT. It codes for CASSQLTDTQYF.

This clonotype was seen ten or more times. The V call is TRBV7-9, the J call TRBJ2-1; 7 bases are a match to TRBD2. Germline V gives CDR1 SEHNR, CDR2 FQNEAQ (reference sequence). This CDR3 is 16 amino acids long. V lost 0 bases and J lost 6; bases outside the gene matches: 8. The CDR3 DNA reads TGTGCCAGCAGCTTAGCGGGGGGGTTCGGGGGCAATGAGCAGTTCTTC. The encoded protein is CASSLAGGFGGNEQFF.

In its sample, this clonotype was seen many times. This chain connects TRBV7-9 to TRBJ2-7, with a weak D call TRBD2 (5 bases). Deletions cut 4 bases from V and 0 bases from J, with 7 bases between. Germline-derived CDR1 and CDR2 are SEHNR and FQNEAQ (reference sequence). The CDR3 is 13 residues long. CDR3 DNA: TGTGCCAGCAGCTCGGGGAGCTCCTACGAGCAGTACTTC. It encodes CASSSGSSYEQYF. Full variable domain (outside the CDR3, taken from reference TRBV7-9 and TRBJ2-7): DTGVSQNPRHKITKRGQNVTFRCDPISEHNRLYWYRQTLGQGPEFLTYFQNEAQLEKSRLLSDRFSAERPKGSFSTLEIQRTEQGDSAMYLCASSSGSSYEQYFGPGTRLTVT.

The CDR3 DNA follows: TGTGCCAGCAGCAACCGTCCCTTGATCACGAGGAACACTGAAGCTTTCTTT. Its translation: CASSNRPLITRNTEAFF. V is TRBV11-2 and J is TRBJ1-1; D is unresolved. The germline V gene encodes CDR1 SGHAT and CDR2 FQNNGV. The ends were cut back, 5 bases at V and 1 base at J, with 20 bases in the middle. This CDR3 has 17 amino acids.